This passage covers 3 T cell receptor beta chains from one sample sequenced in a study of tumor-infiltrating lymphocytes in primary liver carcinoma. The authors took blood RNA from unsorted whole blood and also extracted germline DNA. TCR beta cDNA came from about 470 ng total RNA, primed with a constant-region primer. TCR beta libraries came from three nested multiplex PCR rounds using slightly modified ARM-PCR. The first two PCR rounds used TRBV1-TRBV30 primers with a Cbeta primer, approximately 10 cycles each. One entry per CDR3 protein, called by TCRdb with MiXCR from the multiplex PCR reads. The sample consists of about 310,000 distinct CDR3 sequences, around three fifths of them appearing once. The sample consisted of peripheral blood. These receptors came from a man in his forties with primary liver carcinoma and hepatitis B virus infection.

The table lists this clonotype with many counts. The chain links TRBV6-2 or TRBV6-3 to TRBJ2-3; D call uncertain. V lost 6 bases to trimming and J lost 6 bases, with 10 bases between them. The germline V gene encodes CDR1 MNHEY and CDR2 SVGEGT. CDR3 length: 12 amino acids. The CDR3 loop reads CASSNRQDTQYF. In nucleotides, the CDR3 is TGTGCCAGCAGCAACCGGCAGGATACGCAGTATTTT.

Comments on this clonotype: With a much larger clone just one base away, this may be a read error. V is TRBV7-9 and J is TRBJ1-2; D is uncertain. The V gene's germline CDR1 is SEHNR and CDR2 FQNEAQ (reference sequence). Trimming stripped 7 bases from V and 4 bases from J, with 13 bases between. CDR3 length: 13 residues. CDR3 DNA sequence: TGTGCCAGCACCCAGGCGATGGGCTATGGCTACACCTTC. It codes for CASTQAMGYGYTF.

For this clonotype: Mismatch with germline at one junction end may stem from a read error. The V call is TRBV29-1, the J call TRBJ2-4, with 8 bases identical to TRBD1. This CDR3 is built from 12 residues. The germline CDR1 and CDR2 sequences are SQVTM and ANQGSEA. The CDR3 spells CSAVGQGNVQYF. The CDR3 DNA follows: TGCAGCGCTGTAGGACAGGGAAACGTTCAGTACTTC. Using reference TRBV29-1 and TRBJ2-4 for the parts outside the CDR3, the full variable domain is SAVISQKPSRDICQRGTSLTIQCQVDSQVTMMFWYRQQPGQSLTLIATANQGSEATYESGFVIDKFPISRPNLTFSTLTVSNMSPEDSSIYLCSAVGQGNVQYFGAGTRLSVL.